What follows is one T cell receptor beta chain and its context. As yet, its antigen is unknown. This record belongs to a study of tumor-infiltrating lymphocytes in localized non-small cell lung cancer. Overall study: Several tumor histologies, both smoking statuses, and some post-neoadjuvant chemotherapy samples were included. Tumor tissue and non-adjacent uninvolved lung came from each patient. Study-level points and caveats: T-cell fraction did not differ between immunotypes IM1 and IM2.

V gave up 8 bases and J gave up 2 bases; unmatched junction bases: 5. CDR1 is MNHNS, CDR2 SASEGT, per germline. CDR3 length: 14 residues. Sequencing used immunoSEQ multiplex PCR; TCRdb keeps in-frame clones, though not all of them. The data show approximately 13,000 clones, less than 85% seen once. This receptor was identified in a human donor with non-small cell lung cancer. V usage is TRBV6-1 and J usage is TRBJ2-1; the match to TRBD1 covers 8 bases. Sequenced input: lung tumor tissue. The CDR3, as DNA: TGTGCCAGCTCGGGACAGGACCCCTACAATGAGCAGTTCTTC. Protein sequence: CASSGQDPYNEQFF.